This is a list of T cell receptor beta chains from one sample in a study of beta chain features in type 1 diabetes. TCRdb keeps only in-frame clones here, not all; method: immunoSEQ multiplex PCR. The top ten clones hold about 0.018% of a sample with 200,000 to 300,000 clones, about 15% of them seen once. Sequencing was done on a sample of naive CD4+ T cells from blood. These receptors all come from a man aged 30 to 45 with type 1 diabetes. Both conserved end residues are part of each CDR3. The order of the fields is V gene, J gene, D gene, clone size, CDR3 DNA, CDR3 protein. The D gene is left open where the match is weak. A clone size is listed for some rows: how often the clone was seen (once, few, many), or a class if it is expanded.

TRBV6-5,TRBJ2-7,TRBD2,-,TGTGCCAGCAGTTACACTAGCGGGGGGTCCTCCTACGAGCAGTACTTC,CASSYTSGGSSYEQYF
TRBV5-1,TRBJ2-5,-,-,TGCGCCAGCAGCTACCAGGGTCCTCCTAGGGAGACCCAGTACTTC,CASSYQGPPRETQYF
TRBV6-6,TRBJ2-7,TRBD2,-,TGTGCCAGCAGTTACTCCGAGGCGGGAGTCTTCGAGCAGTACTTC,CASSYSEAGVFEQYF
TRBV7-9,TRBJ2-3,-,-,TGTGCCAGCAGCTTAGTCCAGGGGAAAGCGGCAGATACGCAGTATTTT,CASSLVQGKAADTQYF
TRBV25-1,TRBJ1-1,-,-,TGTGCCAGCAGTGACGGGGGGAAGCACACTGAAGCTTTCTTT,CASSDGGKHTEAFF
TRBV7-9,TRBJ2-2,-,-,TGTGCCAGCAGCCCATCGCCCAGAGGCACCGGGGAGCTGTTTTTT,CASSPSPRGTGELFF
TRBV5-1,TRBJ1-4,-,few,TGCGCCAGCAGCTTGGAAGGAGGGAATGAAAAACTGTTTTTT,CASSLEGGNEKLFF
TRBV9,TRBJ2-5,TRBD1,-,TGTGCCAGCAGCCCGGGACAGGTGGAAGAGACCCAGTACTTC,CASSPGQVEETQYF
TRBV29-1,TRBJ2-5,-,few,TGCAGCGTTGTTCGACTAATTGAAGAGACCCAGTACTTC,CSVVRLIEETQYF
TRBV7-9,TRBJ1-1,TRBD1,few,TGTGCCAGCGGAACAGGGGTAGGGGCTGAAGCTTTCTTT,CASGTGVGAEAFF
TRBV30,TRBJ1-4,TRBD1,-,TGTGCCTGGGCCCCCGGACAGGACGAAAAACTGTTTTTT,CAWAPGQDEKLFF
TRBV27,TRBJ2-3,TRBD2,-,TGTGCCAGCAGTTTATCGGGGGGGGCAGATACGCAGTATTTT,CASSLSGGADTQYF
TRBV5-1,TRBJ1-3,TRBD1,-,TGCGCCAGCAGCTTAGGGGGCCCCGGAAACACCATATATTTT,CASSLGGPGNTIYF
TRBV7-2,TRBJ2-6,-,-,TGTGCCAGCAGCTTCCAAGAGGACAACGTCCTGACTTTC,CASSFQEDNVLTF